Sequencing of this T cell receptor beta chain was carried out in a study of blood T cells in healthy people across ages. This clonotype was seen at least ten times. The target antigen is unknown. Sample-barcoded 5' priming and a J-beta primer mix drove a second PCR of about 6 to 12 cycles. A single record per CDR3 protein comes from TCRdb applying MiXCR to the 5' RACE reads. The sample holds about 1.7 million distinct CDR3 sequences, about 30% seen once. Extractions gave at least 6 micrograms of total RNA per sample. Findings of the study overall: It was not known whether donors were CMV positive (a possible confounder of expanded clonotype changes). Correlation between TCR beta diversity and naive T cell percentage was strong.

The CDR3 loop spans 16 amino acids. Germline CDR1 reads MGHRA; CDR2 reads YSYEKL. V lost 4 bases to trimming and J lost 0 bases; unmatched junction nucleotides: 7. The chain employs TRBV4-1 and TRBJ1-2, with 8 bases fitting TRBD1. Material: blood. The receptor's source is a woman aged 25 to 45 in good health. The CDR3 DNA follows: TGCGCCAGCAGCCCCTCAGGGACAGGAGCTAACTATGGCTACACCTTC. Residues: CASSPSGTGANYGYTF.